This T cell receptor (beta chain) was sequenced in a study of identifying expanded T cells in peripheral blood. General study points: Approximately two-week clone count variance significantly increased as total template count grew.

Concerning this clone itself: Its matching antigen is unknown.

The repertoire was sequenced with immunoSEQ multiplex PCR; TCRdb's copy has only in-frame clones and lacks some. The data contain 90,000 or so clones, approximately 83% of them seen just once; the ten biggest clones take up roughly 5.3%. The length of the CDR3 is 14 residues. V lost 3 bases and J 4 bases, leaving 13 bases between the germline ends. The V gene's germline CDR1 is SQVTM and CDR2 ANQGSEA. Sequenced sample: blood. The receptor was isolated from a person between 18 and 69 years old in good health. The chain recombines TRBV29-1 with TRBJ2-1, with D possibly matching TRBD1 (6 bases). CDR3 loop: CSVDKDSAYNEQFF. DNA for the CDR3: TGCAGCGTTGATAAGGACAGCGCGTACAATGAGCAGTTCTTC.